A single TCR beta chain is shown here with its context. Its target is not known. The time point was: persistent/refractory GD, antithyroid drugs over 5 years with positive TRAb. Preparation of the TCR library used RNA extracted from PBMCs. The data are from a study of regulatory T cells in long-lasting Graves disease. The authors built TCR beta libraries using iRepertoire HTBI primers and Arm-PCR of CDR3 regions. Per the original methods: Across the samples, identification revealed roughly 56 TRBV and around 14 TRBJ segments. TCRdb re-derived calls from the multiplex PCR reads in MiXCR, one entry per CDR3 protein. It is TCRdb's table, rather than the study itself, that gives the V and J calls and clone size. The table includes some 370,000 distinct CDR3 sequences, roughly 25% detected once. Trimming left V 2 bases short and J 5 bases short, with 11 bases between. This CDR3 contains 14 residues. Study findings and constraints: New patients shared over 900 public clonotypes, and persistent patients shared more, with under 3,000. Researchers examined only peripheral blood and not thyroid tissue. Persistent disease preferred TRBV28, TRBJ1-2 and TRBJ2-5.

The sequence came from a woman in her 40s with Graves disease. The material sequenced was peripheral blood mononuclear cells (PBMCs), taken when the disease was refractory, from a patient treated with antithyroid drugs. J is TRBJ2-3 and V is TRBV12-3 or TRBV12-4; possible D gene TRBD2, 5 bases. The CDR3 region is CASSLRPGRDTQYF. For the CDR3, the DNA is TGTGCCAGCAGTTTAAGGCCGGGGAGAGATACGCAGTATTTT.